These 15 T cell receptor beta chains came from one sample sequenced in a study of graft-versus-host responses after intestinal transplantation. The data were produced by immunoSEQ multiplex PCR, yet TCRdb's version contains in-frame clones alone and is incomplete. The repertoire consists of around 16,000 clones, with roughly 79% occurring once and the leading ten covering roughly 7.8%. The starting material, graft tissue, was processed to release intraepithelial and lamina propria lymphocytes. The source material was ileum tissue, sampled 450 to 490 days after intestinal transplant. All receptors derive from a human patient who received an intestinal transplant, so some T cells may come from the graft donor.

This clone was detected a few times. This chain joins TRBV9 and TRBJ1-4, with TRBD1 matching 7 bases. V was pared by 3 bases and J by 4 bases, with 3 bases of the junction left unmatched. From germline, CDR1 is SGDLS and CDR2 YYNGEE. This CDR3 contains 14 residues. CDR3 loop: CASSEQGINEKLFF. The CDR3 DNA follows: TGTGCCAGCAGCGAACAGGGGATTAATGAAAAACTGTTTTTT.

This clone was observed a handful of times. V is TRBV19 and J is TRBJ1-6; no clear D gene. The germline CDR1 and CDR2 sequences are LNHDA and SQIVND (reference sequence). Trimming pared 4 bases from V and 4 bases from J, leaving 17 bases between. This CDR3 is built from 17 residues. The CDR3 sequence: CASSRKSGEDYNSPLHF. CDR3 coding DNA: TGTGCCAGTAGTAGGAAATCTGGGGAGGATTATAATTCACCCCTCCACTTT. Looking up the rest from reference TRBV19 and TRBJ1-6 gives the full variable domain: DGGITQSPKYLFRKEGQNVTLSCEQNLNHDAMYWYRQDPGQGLRLIYYSQIVNDFQKGDIAEGYSVSREKKESFPLTVTSAQKNPTAFYLCASSRKSGEDYNSPLHFGNGTRLTVT.

This sequence joins TRBV7-2 and TRBJ2-2; 9 bases are a match to TRBD2. The CDR3 has 17 residues. V was clipped by 1 base and J by 4 bases; unmatched bases: 7. Germline V gene lookup returns CDR1 SGHTA and CDR2 FQGNSA. As DNA, the CDR3 is TGTGCCAGCAGCTTAGAAGGCGGGAGGGCCTTCACCGGGGAGCTGTTTTTT. Its protein is CASSLEGGRAFTGELFF.

The J gene is TRBJ1-2, the V gene TRBV6-6; no definite D call. V was cut by 6 bases and J by 7 bases, with 18 bases left in between. CDR1 and CDR2 (germline): MNHNY, SVGAGI (reference sequence). The CDR3 length is 14 residues. CDR3 amino acids: CASSCPPGICGYTF. The CDR3 bases are TGTGCCAGCAGCTGCCCCCCAGGTATCTGTGGCTACACCTTC.

This chain connects TRBV18 to TRBJ2-7; no clear D. The CDR3 is made up of 13 amino acids. Trimming shortened V by 3 bases and J by 3 bases, and 9 bases separated the two germline ends. Per the germline V gene, CDR1 is KGHSH and CDR2 is LQKENI. DNA for the CDR3: TGTGCCAGCTCACCTAACAGTTACTACGAGCAGTACTTC. Residues: CASSPNSYYEQYF.

The sample holds one count of this clone. The V call is TRBV18, the J call TRBJ2-5, with 13 bases matching TRBD2. CDR1 is KGHSH, CDR2 LQKENI, per germline. V dropped 3 bases and J dropped 5; count of bases not matched to a gene: 6. The CDR3 extends over 16 amino acids. The CDR3 DNA reads as TGTGCCAGCTCACCCCAACAGACTAGCGGGAGGGAGACCCAGTACTTC. This translates into CASSPQQTSGRETQYF.

The J gene is TRBJ2-5, the V gene TRBV7-9; D not resolved. The germline V gene encodes CDR1 SEHNR and CDR2 FQNEAQ (reference sequence). Trimming removed 1 base from V and 7 bases from J, with 16 bases in between. This CDR3 is built from 15 residues. CDR3 protein: CASSLGGVTKGTQYF. CDR3 DNA sequence: TGTGCCAGCAGCTTAGGTGGAGTGACAAAGGGGACCCAGTACTTC. Full variable domain (outside the CDR3, taken from reference TRBV7-9 and TRBJ2-5): DTGVSQNPRHKITKRGQNVTFRCDPISEHNRLYWYRQTLGQGPEFLTYFQNEAQLEKSRLLSDRFSAERPKGSFSTLEIQRTEQGDSAMYLCASSLGGVTKGTQYFGPGTRLLVL.

J is TRBJ1-2 and V is TRBV5-1; tentatively, D is TRBD1 (5 bases). Germline V gene lookup returns CDR1 SGHRS and CDR2 YFSETQ. V lost 3 bases to trimming and J lost 4 bases, with 16 bases between them. This CDR3 has 15 amino acids. The CDR3 coding sequence is TGCGCCAGCAGCTCGGGGGGGAACCTCATCTATGGCTACACCTTC. Its translation: CASSSGGNLIYGYTF.

The rearrangement links TRBV29-1 to TRBJ1-2, with D maybe TRBD1 (6 bases). V was clipped by 6 bases and J by 2 bases, with 13 bases between them. This CDR3 contains 13 residues. Germline CDR1 SQVTM, CDR2 ANQGSEA. CDR3 sequence (DNA): TGCAGCGTGGACAGAGGGGGGAACTATGGCTACACCTTC. Protein sequence: CSVDRGGNYGYTF.

This chain links TRBV5-6 with TRBJ2-1; D ambiguous. The germline V gene has CDR1 SGHDT and CDR2 YYEEEE. The CDR3 is made up of 11 amino acids. The ends were cut back, 1 base at V and 8 bases at J, with 4 bases in the middle. The CDR3 is CASSLLDEQFF. The CDR3 nucleotides read TGTGCCAGCAGCTTGTTGGATGAGCAGTTCTTC.

V usage is TRBV19 and J usage is TRBJ1-1; possible D gene TRBD1, 6 bases. Germline values: CDR1 LNHDA, CDR2 SQIVND (reference sequence). V was cut by 10 bases and J by 3 bases, with 15 bases left in between. The CDR3 consists of 13 residues. CDR3 in amino acids: CATGDTGDTEAFF. The CDR3 nucleotides read TGTGCCACCGGGGACACCGGGGACACTGAAGCTTTCTTT.

This sequence joins TRBV5-1 and TRBJ2-3; a possible D gene is TRBD2 (5 bases). The CDR3 length is 15 residues. Germline CDR1 reads SGHRS; CDR2 reads YFSETQ. V lost 3 bases and J 4 bases, leaving 15 bases between the germline ends. The CDR3 DNA sequence: TGCGCCAGCAGCTACGAGGGATTCAGAGCAGATACGCAGTATTTT. It specifies CASSYEGFRADTQYF. Supplemented by reference TRBV5-1 and TRBJ2-3, the full variable domain reads KAGVTQTPRYLIKTRGQQVTLSCSPISGHRSVSWYQQTPGQGLQFLFEYFSETQRNKGNFPGRFSGRQFSNSRSEMNVSTLELGDSALYLCASSYEGFRADTQYFGPGTRLTVL.

This chain uses TRBV10-3 with TRBJ2-1, with D maybe TRBD2 (8 bases). Germline V gene lookup returns CDR1 ENHRY and CDR2 SYGVKD. Deletions cut 3 bases from V and 0 bases from J, with 24 bases between. The CDR3 consists of 20 residues. Written as DNA, the CDR3 is TGTGCCATCAGTGATCCGACAGGGTTAAGCGGGACTAGCTCCTACAATGAGCAGTTCTTC. Residues: CAISDPTGLSGTSSYNEQFF.

This chain connects TRBV6-1 to TRBJ1-1, with a possible D match to TRBD1 (5 bases). Deletions cut 2 bases from V and 0 bases from J, with 19 bases between. The CDR3 contains 18 residues. The V gene's germline CDR1 is MNHNS and CDR2 SASEGT. CDR3 amino acids: CASSETPFRDELNTEAFF. CDR3 in DNA: TGTGCCAGCAGTGAAACCCCCTTTAGGGACGAGTTGAACACTGAAGCTTTCTTT.

The rearrangement links TRBV6-6 to TRBJ2-7, with 8 positions matching TRBD1. There are 15 residues in the CDR3. CDR1 is MNHNY, CDR2 SVGAGI, per germline (reference sequence). The V gene end was trimmed by 2 bases and the J gene end by 4 bases; junction bases not matched to a gene: 7. This CDR3 is CASSYEAGGGYEQYF. The CDR3 DNA reads as TGTGCCAGCAGTTACGAGGCAGGGGGCGGGTACGAGCAGTACTTC.